Listed below are T cell receptor beta chains from one sample, sequenced in a study of regulatory T cells in long-lasting Graves disease. TCRdb fed the multiplex PCR reads into MiXCR, producing one record per CDR3 protein. The sample carries around 510,000 distinct CDR3 sequences, around 20% recorded once. This material consisted of peripheral blood mononuclear cells (PBMCs), taken when the disease was refractory, from a patient treated with antithyroid drugs. These TCRs come from a female donor with Graves disease. The CDR3 runs from the conserved cysteine through the conserved F or W. Fields, in order: J gene, V gene, clone size, D gene, CDR3 DNA, CDR3 protein. A D gene is named only where the DNA matches it firmly. Where a row states a size, it is once, few, many or the class of an expanded clone; other rows omit it.

TRBJ2-5	TRBV6-5	many	-	TGTGCCAGCAGTTACTCGCCCCTGTTAGAGACCCAGTACTTC	CASSYSPLLETQYF
TRBJ1-2	TRBV2	many	-	TGTGCCAGCAGTGCCGGGGTCCGGCGAGGCTACACCTTC	CASSAGVRRGYTF
TRBJ1-2	TRBV30	few	-	TGTGCCTGGAGCCACGAATTAGGGGGGGACTATGGCTACACCTTC	CAWSHELGGDYGYTF
TRBJ1-1	TRBV7-2	few	TRBD1	TGTGCCAGCAGCTTAAAGGTTTTGGTAGGACAGGGGACCCTCCACACTGAAGCTTTCTTT	CASSLKVLVGQGTLHTEAFF
TRBJ2-7	TRBV29-1	many	TRBD1	TGCAGCGTTGAAAGGACGAGGGGGCCCGGGGTCTACGAGCAGTACTTC	CSVERTRGPGVYEQYF
TRBJ1-5	TRBV27	-	-	TGTGCCAGCAGTTCCACCATCTCCAGGCCCCAGCATTTT	CASSSTISRPQHF
TRBJ2-1	TRBV29-1	-	TRBD2	TGCAGCGTTGATCCAAGGCTAGCGGACCCCAATGAGCAGTTCTTC	CSVDPRLADPNEQFF
TRBJ1-1	TRBV29-1	many	-	TGCAGCGTTGAAGATTCCATTGGGGAAGTAGACACTGAAGCTTTCTTT	CSVEDSIGEVDTEAFF
TRBJ2-7	TRBV5-1	few	-	TGCGCCAGCAGCTTGACCGGAGGAGGGGGCTACGAGCAGTACTTC	CASSLTGGGGYEQYF
TRBJ2-4	TRBV6-1	few	TRBD1	TGTGCCAGCAGCGAGGGGGCTTTTCAGTACTTC	CASSEGAFQYF
TRBJ2-7	TRBV28	many	TRBD2	TGTGCCAGCAGTTTACTAGCGGACGAGCAGTACTTC	CASSLLADEQYF
TRBJ2-7	TRBV28	many	TRBD2	TGTGCCAGCGTTCGTCGGGCGGGGGTGTCCTACGAGCAGTACTTC	CASVRRAGVSYEQYF
TRBJ1-5	TRBV7-9	many	-	TGTGCCAGCAGCTTAGCGGGAGGGCCCCAGCATTTT	CASSLAGGPQHF
TRBJ2-7	TRBV7-9	few	-	TGTGCCAGCAGCTTCGAAGAATACGAGCAGTACTTC	CASSFEEYEQYF
TRBJ1-2	TRBV6-1	many	-	TGTGCCAGCAGTCCAACAGCGGGGACTGGCTACACCTTC	CASSPTAGTGYTF
TRBJ2-5	TRBV5-1	many	-	TGCGCCAGCAGCTTGAGCAGGGGCAACCAAGAGACCCAGTACTTC	CASSLSRGNQETQYF
TRBJ1-5	TRBV20-1	-	TRBD1	TGCAGTGCTTGGGACAGGGGGACTAAACAGCCCCAGCATTTT	CSAWDRGTKQPQHF
TRBJ2-7	TRBV28	many	-	TGTGCCAGCAGAATGGGCGGGGCGGGTGACTACGAGCAGTACTTC	CASRMGGAGDYEQYF
TRBJ2-5	TRBV7-2	many	-	TGTGCCAGCCGGATAGGGGAGACCCAGTACTTC	CASRIGETQYF
TRBJ2-7	TRBV4-3	-	-	TGCGCCAGCAGCCAAGAACCCTATTCCCTTTACGAGCAGTACTTC	CASSQEPYSLYEQYF
TRBJ2-7	TRBV12-3/TRBV12-4	many	-	TGTGCCAGCGCCCCCGGACCTTCGTCCGAGCAGTACTTC	CASAPGPSSEQYF
TRBJ1-2	TRBV2	many	-	TGTGCCAGCGGACATTTCTATGGCTACACCTTC	CASGHFYGYTF
TRBJ1-2	TRBV6-2/TRBV6-3	-	-	TGTGCCAGCAGTATGGGCGGATACTATGGCTACACCTTC	CASSMGGYYGYTF
TRBJ2-5	TRBV28	many	TRBD2	TGTGCCAGCAGTAACACCCGGGGGGAAGGGGAGACCCAGTACTTC	CASSNTRGEGETQYF
TRBJ2-5	TRBV9	-	-	TGTGCCAGCAGCGTAGGCGTGAACCAAGAGACCCAGTACTTC	CASSVGVNQETQYF
TRBJ1-1	TRBV7-9	-	-	TGTGCCAGCAGCCCCCGGACAGCCTTGAACACTGAAGCTTTCTTT	CASSPRTALNTEAFF
TRBJ1-2	TRBV12-3/TRBV12-4	many	-	TGTGCCAGCAGTCCCCCCGGGACACCCATGGACTTGGCCTTC	CASSPPGTPMDLAF
TRBJ2-1	TRBV6-2/TRBV6-3	once	-	TGTGCCACCCTCCGGCGGCGGGGTTACAATGAGCAGTTCTTC	CATLRRRGYNEQFF
TRBJ2-1	TRBV11-3	-	-	TGTGCCAGCAGCTCTGCGGGGGCGACCTACAATGAGCAGTTCTTC	CASSSAGATYNEQFF
TRBJ2-6	TRBV18	many	-	TGTGCCAGCTCAGGGGTATCCGGGGCCAACGTCCTGACTTTC	CASSGVSGANVLTF
TRBJ2-2	TRBV5-1	many	TRBD2	TGCGCCAGCAGCTTGACTAGCGCGAACACCGGGGAGCTGTTTTTT	CASSLTSANTGELFF
TRBJ2-5	TRBV25-1	many	TRBD2	TGTGCCAGCAGCGCCCCTAAACAACTAGCGGGAGTCCAAGAGACCCAGTACTTC	CASSAPKQLAGVQETQYF